Listed below are T cell receptor beta chains from one sample, sequenced in a study of blood T cell repertoires in COVID-19. Profiling relied on immunoSEQ multiplex PCR, and the TCRdb table lists in-frame clones only, not all of them. The sample holds 200,000 to 250,000 clones; roughly four fifths are singletons and the top ten take around 4.7%. The specimen was peripheral blood. The receptor set was obtained from a woman aged 65 to 85 with acute or convalescent COVID-19. Each CDR3 is given with its conserved first and last residue. The D gene is left open where the match is weak. The size field is filled for only some rows; it gives once, few, many or a size class.

>few|.|TRBV6-1|TRBJ2-5
TGTGCCAGCACCCAGTACCAAGAGACCCAGTACTTC
CASTQYQETQYF
>once|TRBD1|TRBV7-2|TRBJ2-7
TGTGCCAGCAGCTTCTTTCTAAGCCCCGGGACAGGGCCCTACGAGCAGTACTTC
CASSFFLSPGTGPYEQYF
>.|.|TRBV3-1/TRBV3-2|TRBJ1-3
TGTGCCAGCAGCCAACAGGGCTCTGGAAACACCATATATTTT
CASSQQGSGNTIYF
>few|TRBD1|TRBV6-1|TRBJ1-6
TGTGCCAGCAGTGAACTACCGACAGGGGGCCTTTCACCCCTCCACTTT
CASSELPTGGLSPLHF
>.|TRBD1|TRBV5-1|TRBJ1-3
TGCGCCAGCAGCTCGGAGGGGGCTGGAGGAAACACCATATATTTT
CASSSEGAGGNTIYF
>.|.|TRBV9|TRBJ1-3
TGTGCCAGCAGCGTAAGTGCCACTGCGGGAAACACCATATATTTT
CASSVSATAGNTIYF
>.|TRBD1|TRBV11-2|TRBJ2-7
TGTGCCAGCAGATCCGGACAGGGTGGACGCCCCTACGAGCAGTACTTC
CASRSGQGGRPYEQYF
>once|.|TRBV2|TRBJ1-5
TGTGCCAGCACCCGAGACAGCTACAATCAGCCCCAGCATTTT
CASTRDSYNQPQHF
>.|.|TRBV4-1|TRBJ1-3
TGCGCCAGCAGCCAAGATTTGAGACAAGGCTCTGGAAACACCATATATTTT
CASSQDLRQGSGNTIYF
>.|.|TRBV2|TRBJ1-1
TGTGCCAGCACCCCTGGACAGAAGAACACTGAAGCTTTCTTT
CASTPGQKNTEAFF
>.|TRBD2|TRBV28|TRBJ2-2
TGTGCCAGCCGTCTAGCGGGGTATAACACCGGGGAGCTGTTTTTT
CASRLAGYNTGELFF
>.|.|TRBV4-3|TRBJ1-4
TGCGCCAGCAGCCAAGGGCCACAGAGACACACTAATGAAAAACTGTTTTTT
CASSQGPQRHTNEKLFF
>.|.|TRBV4-2|TRBJ2-7
TGTGCCAGCAGCCAAGCCCTAGACGGAACCTACGAGCAGTACTTC
CASSQALDGTYEQYF
>.|TRBD1|TRBV5-1|TRBJ1-4
TGCGCCAGCAGCTTGGGAGGGGGCGATGAAAAACTGTTTTTT
CASSLGGGDEKLFF
>.|.|TRBV3-1/TRBV3-2|TRBJ1-6
TGTGCCAGCAGCCAGGAAACTGTCGGGTCCTATAATTCACCCCTCCACTTT
CASSQETVGSYNSPLHF
>.|.|TRBV9|TRBJ1-3
TGTGCCAGCAGCGTAGACAACCCTTTTCGCGGAAACACCATATATTTT
CASSVDNPFRGNTIYF
>.|.|TRBV4-1|TRBJ2-7
TGCGCCAGCAGCCAAAAAGACAGGAACTCCTACGAGCAGTACTTC
CASSQKDRNSYEQYF
>.|TRBD1|TRBV19|TRBJ2-1
TGTGCCAGTAGCCCGGACAGGGTGAGGGGTAGTGAGCAGTTCTTC
CASSPDRVRGSEQFF
>few|.|TRBV19|TRBJ1-2
TGTGCCAGTAGTATAGCGGGAAGGGCACCATTCTACACCTTC
CASSIAGRAPFYTF
>.|TRBD1|TRBV13|TRBJ1-6
TGTGCCAGCAGCTCGACAGGGTATAATTCACCCCTCCACTTT
CASSSTGYNSPLHF
>.|TRBD1|TRBV15|TRBJ2-7
TGTGCCACCAGCAGATCGGCGACCGGGACAGGGGACTACGAGCAGTACTTC
CATSRSATGTGDYEQYF
>.|.|TRBV19|TRBJ2-2
TGTGCCAGCTTAAGAGGGACGAACACCGGGGAGCTGTTTTTT
CASLRGTNTGELFF
>.|.|TRBV7-9|TRBJ1-2
TGTGCCAGCAGCTCAGGCCCGCCTACCTATGGCTACACCTTC
CASSSGPPTYGYTF